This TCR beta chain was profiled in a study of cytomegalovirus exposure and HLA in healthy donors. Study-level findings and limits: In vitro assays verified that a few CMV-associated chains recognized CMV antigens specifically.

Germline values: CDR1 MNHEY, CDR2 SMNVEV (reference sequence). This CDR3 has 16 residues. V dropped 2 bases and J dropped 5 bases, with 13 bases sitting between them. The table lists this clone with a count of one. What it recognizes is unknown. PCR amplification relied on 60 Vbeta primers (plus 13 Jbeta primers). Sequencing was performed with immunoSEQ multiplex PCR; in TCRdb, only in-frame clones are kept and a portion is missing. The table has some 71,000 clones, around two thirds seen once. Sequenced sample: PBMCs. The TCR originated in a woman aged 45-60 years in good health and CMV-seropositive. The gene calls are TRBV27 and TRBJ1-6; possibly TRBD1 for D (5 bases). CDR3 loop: CASSLIPRGDNSPLHF. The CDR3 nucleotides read TGTGCCAGCAGTTTAATCCCCCGGGGGGATAATTCACCCCTCCACTTT.